The text below deals with one TCR beta chain. Its antigen is unknown. The sample belongs to a study of cytomegalovirus exposure and HLA in healthy donors. Broader study findings: Sequence variants that were highly shared formed a cluster that was likely a sequencing artifact.

Germline trimming cut 3 bases from V and 7 bases from J; bases unmatched to any gene: 2. This CDR3 spans 14 amino acids. CDR1 and CDR2 (germline): MGHRA, YSYEKL. The PCR had 60 Vbeta and 13 Jbeta primers. TCRdb keeps only in-frame clones here, not all; method: immunoSEQ multiplex PCR. The sample consists of under 200,000 clones, approximately 75% of them appearing once. The clonotype was recovered from a man aged 45-65 years in good health and CMV-seropositive. The rearrangement links TRBV4-1 to TRBJ1-6; 8 bases agree with TRBD1. Sequencing input: PBMCs. CDR3 sequence: CASSHNRGNSPLHF. The CDR3, as DNA: TGCGCCAGCAGCCACAACAGGGGGAATTCACCCCTCCACTTT.